Shown below are 26 T cell receptor beta chains from a single sample sequenced in a study of blood T cell repertoires in COVID-19. Data came from immunoSEQ multiplex PCR; TCRdb stores just in-frame clones and leaves some out. The sample has about 350,000 clones, around nine tenths seen once. The sample was PBMCs or T cells enriched from blood (not recorded which). The receptors originated from a woman aged 25-40 years who had been exposed to COVID-19.

This chain connects TRBV29-1 to TRBJ2-1, with 8 bases matching TRBD2. V gave up 2 bases and J gave up 14 bases; unmatched junction bases: 11. The length of the CDR3 is 13 residues. The germline V gene has CDR1 SQVTM and CDR2 ANQGSEA. The CDR3 coding sequence is TGCAGCGTTGAAAAGGGCGTTGGGACTAGTGAGTTCTTC. This translates into CSVEKGVGTSEFF.

V and J are TRBV28 and TRBJ2-7; 10 bases align to TRBD1. Germline V gives CDR1 MDHEN, CDR2 SYDVKM. Trimming took 8 bases from V and 3 from J; bases not matched to a gene: 7. This CDR3 spans 14 amino acids. The CDR3 region is CASGGGQGLYEQYF. The CDR3 bases are TGTGCCAGCGGAGGGGGACAGGGGCTCTACGAGCAGTACTTC.

The table lists this clone with a few counts. DNA for the CDR3: TGCGCCAGCAGCCAAGATCTTGCAGGGGGCCAAAATCAGCCCCAGCATTTT. Translation gives CASSQDLAGGQNQPQHF. The genes are TRBV4-1 and TRBJ1-5; the match to TRBD1 covers 8 bases. Per the germline V gene, CDR1 is MGHRA and CDR2 is YSYEKL. The CDR3 runs to 17 residues. V shed 0 bases, J shed 4 bases, and the junction held 8 bases outside the gene matches.

The chain joins TRBV5-4 to TRBJ2-6; possible D gene TRBD2, 7 bases. The CDR3 consists of 18 residues. Germline V gives CDR1 SGHNT, CDR2 YYREEE (reference sequence). V dropped 3 bases and J dropped 0 bases, with 16 bases sitting between them. Here the CDR3 reads CASSWGGTVLSGANVLTF. In DNA form, the CDR3 reads TGTGCCAGCAGCTGGGGGGGCACCGTCCTCTCTGGGGCCAACGTCCTGACTTTC.

The chain is built from TRBV3-1 (or the pseudogene TRBV3-2) and TRBJ1-1, with D perhaps TRBD1 (5 bases). Germline values: CDR1 LGHDT, CDR2 YNNKEL (reference sequence). V lost 3 bases and J 4 bases, leaving 9 bases between the germline ends. CDR3 size: 13 residues. The DNA for the CDR3 is TGTGCCAGCAGCCATGGGGCTCGCACTGAAGCTTTCTTT. Protein product: CASSHGARTEAFF.

V and J are TRBV27 and TRBJ2-7, with D perhaps TRBD1 (5 bases). Trimming removed 1 base at V and 4 bases at J, with 26 bases between. Germline V CDR1 and CDR2: MNHEY, SMNVEV (reference sequence). There are 19 residues in the CDR3. The CDR3 spells CASSLLVVGYWVRGYEQYF. The CDR3, as DNA: TGTGCCAGCAGTTTATTGGTGGTCGGATATTGGGTAAGGGGTTACGAGCAGTACTTC.

The V and J genes are TRBV28 and TRBJ2-1; 9 positions match TRBD1. The CDR3 spans 13 residues. The J segment lost 8 bases and the V segment lost 5 bases, leaving 4 bases of the junction unmatched. CDR1 is MDHEN, CDR2 SYDVKM, per germline. CDR3 DNA sequence: TGTGCCAGCAGTCCCGGGACAGGGTATGAGCAGTTCTTC. Translated: CASSPGTGYEQFF.

The chain is built from TRBV6-6 and TRBJ1-1; D possibly corresponds to TRBD1 (5 bases). With 2 bases removed from V and 2 bases from J, the gap between germline ends came to 12 bases. The CDR3 loop spans 15 amino acids. The germline CDR1 and CDR2 sequences are MNHNY and SVGAGI (reference sequence). The CDR3 sequence: CASSYRGQGNTEAFF. The CDR3 nucleotides read TGTGCCAGCAGTTACAGGGGCCAGGGAAACACTGAAGCTTTCTTT.

The chain has TRBV13 and TRBJ1-2, with D tentatively TRBD1 (5 bases). Trimming left V 0 bases short and J 1 base short, with 21 bases between. The CDR3 runs 19 residues. The germline gives CDR1 PRHDT, CDR2 FYEKMQ (reference sequence). The DNA of the CDR3 is TGTGCCAGCAGCTTAGGGGGTTGGCAGCGGGCACAGGTTAACTATGGCTACACCTTC. It encodes CASSLGGWQRAQVNYGYTF.

The chain carries TRBV10-2 and TRBJ1-2; a weak D match, TRBD1 (5 bases). This CDR3 region has 12 residues. Germline V CDR1 and CDR2: WSHSY, SAAADI. V dropped 2 bases and J dropped 6 bases, with 7 bases sitting between them. The DNA of the CDR3 is TGCGCCAGCAGTGAGGCGGGGCATGGCTACACCTTC. It encodes CASSEAGHGYTF.

This clone was observed a single time. The V and J genes are TRBV27 and TRBJ1-1; weak D call: TRBD1 (5 bases). CDR1 and CDR2 (germline): MNHEY, SMNVEV (reference sequence). Trimming took off 5 bases at V and 1 base at J, with 17 bases between the two ends. The CDR3 extends over 16 amino acids. This CDR3 is CASSPLGEERNTEAFF. In DNA form, the CDR3 reads TGTGCCAGCAGTCCCTTGGGGGAGGAGAGGAACACTGAAGCTTTCTTT.

V and J are TRBV7-3 and TRBJ2-2; 8 bases fit TRBD2. The V gene's germline CDR1 is SGHTA and CDR2 FQGTGA. This CDR3 is built from 16 residues. The V and J ends lost 5 bases and 1 base, in that order; junction bases with no gene match: 6. The CDR3 here is CASSPQRGQNTGELFF. The CDR3 DNA follows: TGTGCCAGCAGCCCCCAGCGGGGGCAGAACACCGGGGAGCTGTTTTTT. Looking up the rest from reference TRBV7-3 and TRBJ2-2 gives the full variable domain: GAGVSQTPSNKVTEKGKYVELRCDPISGHTALYWYRQSLGQGPEFLIYFQGTGAADDSGLPNDRFFAVRPEGSVSTLKIQRTERGDSAVYLCASSPQRGQNTGELFFGEGSRLTVL.

The chain combines TRBV7-9 with TRBJ2-5; D not certain. Germline values: CDR1 SEHNR, CDR2 FQNEAQ (reference sequence). This CDR3 contains 14 residues. V was shortened by 0 bases and J by 0 bases, with 5 bases between the two germline ends. The CDR3 bases are TGTGCCAGCAGCTTAGCGGCTTACCAAGAGACCCAGTACTTC. This encodes CASSLAAYQETQYF.

V and J are TRBV11-3 and TRBJ2-7; 9 bases line up with TRBD2. Germline CDR1 SGHNT, CDR2 YENEEA. The CDR3 contains 14 residues. The trim removed 4 bases at V and 4 bases at J, leaving 5 bases unmatched. CDR3: CASSWGSGGYEQYF. The CDR3 nucleotides read TGTGCCAGCAGCTGGGGAAGCGGGGGGTACGAGCAGTACTTC.

This chain joins TRBV7-6 and TRBJ2-7; D is possibly TRBD2 (6 bases). The CDR3 consists of 16 residues. Germline V gives CDR1 SGHVS, CDR2 FNYEAQ. V lost 0 bases and J lost 5, with 17 bases in between. This chain's CDR3 is CASSLAGGRGKHEQYF. The CDR3 DNA reads as TGTGCCAGCAGCTTAGCGGGAGGTAGGGGAAAACACGAGCAGTACTTC.

The rearrangement links TRBV11-2 to TRBJ2-3; TRBD2 aligns across 8 bases. Germline trimming cut 5 bases from V and 4 bases from J; bases unmatched to any gene: 8. This CDR3 has 15 residues. In germline, CDR1 is SGHAT, CDR2 FQNNGV. In DNA form, the CDR3 reads TGTGCCAGCAGCATCAGCGGGAGTGTAGCAGATACGCAGTATTTT. Amino acid sequence: CASSISGSVADTQYF.

This chain joins TRBV27 and TRBJ2-7; D gene unclear. The CDR3 has 15 residues. Germline CDR1 is MNHEY and CDR2 is SMNVEV (reference sequence). V was trimmed by 0 bases and J by 6 bases, leaving 15 bases between them. The CDR3 protein is CASSLSRQVSGEQYF. The CDR3 nucleotides are TGTGCCAGCAGTTTATCTAGGCAGGTTTCCGGCGAGCAGTACTTC.

The genes are TRBV27 and TRBJ2-7; TRBD2 might be the D (5 bases). This CDR3 spans 16 amino acids. The V gene lost 0 bases and the J gene lost 5 bases, with 17 bases spanning the gap. Per germline, CDR1 MNHEY and CDR2 SMNVEV (reference sequence). The CDR3 sequence is CASSLSTGRRYDEQYF. In DNA, the CDR3 is TGTGCCAGCAGTTTATCGACGGGCAGGAGGTACGACGAGCAGTACTTC.

This clone was detected only once. The V and J genes are TRBV27 and TRBJ1-2; D might be TRBD1 (6 bases). There are 15 residues in the CDR3. Germline CDR1 MNHEY, CDR2 SMNVEV (reference sequence). V lost 1 base and J 4 bases, leaving 13 bases between the germline ends. Written as DNA, the CDR3 is TGTGCCAGCAGTTTATTTGGGGGCGCAGGCTATGGCTACACCTTC. It yields the protein CASSLFGGAGYGYTF.

The genes are TRBV6-6 and TRBJ1-3, with 7 bases that match TRBD1. Germline loops: CDR1 MNHNY, CDR2 SVGAGI (reference sequence). The V segment lost 5 bases and the J segment 1 base; nucleotides outside the gene matches: 11. The CDR3 totals 17 residues. This CDR3 reads CASSPPPGQPSGNTIYF. CDR3 DNA: TGTGCCAGCAGTCCTCCTCCGGGACAGCCGTCTGGAAACACCATATATTTT.

The chain recombines TRBV6-5 with TRBJ2-7, with D tentatively TRBD2 (6 bases). This CDR3 spans 13 amino acids. Trimming shortened V by 0 bases and J by 3 bases, and 6 bases separated the two germline ends. The germline CDR1 and CDR2 sequences are MNHEY and SVGAGI. The CDR3 nucleotides are TGTGCCAGCAGTTACTCGGGACTCTACGAGCAGTACTTC. Amino acid sequence: CASSYSGLYEQYF.

Note on this clone: Other DNA sequences in the same sample also yield this CDR3. The V gene is TRBV5-1, the J gene TRBJ2-5, with D tentatively TRBD1 (5 bases). With 0 bases removed from V and 2 bases from J, the gap between germline ends came to 8 bases. There are 14 residues in the CDR3. Germline CDR1 reads SGHRS; CDR2 reads YFSETQ. Written as DNA, the CDR3 is TGCGCCAGCAGCTTGGCCGGACAACAAGAGACCCAGTACTTC. Amino acid sequence: CASSLAGQQETQYF.

This clone was seen a handful of times. The chain combines TRBV28 with TRBJ1-6; no reliable D call. With 7 bases removed from V and 7 bases from J, the gap between germline ends came to 8 bases. Germline values: CDR1 MDHEN, CDR2 SYDVKM. CDR3 length equals 12 residues. The CDR3 DNA is TGTGCCAGCACCGAACAGAATTCACCCCTCCACTTT. It codes for CASTEQNSPLHF.

This chain joins TRBV29-1 and TRBJ2-2; D is ambiguous. The CDR3 has 11 amino acids. The V end was cut by 2 bases, the J end by 8 bases, with 6 bases between. From germline, CDR1 is SQVTM and CDR2 ANQGSEA. In nucleotides, the CDR3 is TGCAGCGTTGAAATGACTGGGGAGCTGTTTTTT. It translates to CSVEMTGELFF.

This rearrangement joins TRBV19 to TRBJ1-4, with TRBD1 as a possible D gene (5 bases). Trimming cost V 5 bases and J 4 bases, with 11 bases left between them. The CDR3 is 14 amino acids. Germline V gene lookup returns CDR1 LNHDA and CDR2 SQIVND (reference sequence). CDR3 nucleotide sequence: TGTGCCAGTAGTCCTGACAGTTATAATGAAAAACTGTTTTTT. This sequence encodes CASSPDSYNEKLFF. Drawing the rest from reference TRBV19 and TRBJ1-4, the complete variable domain is DGGITQSPKYLFRKEGQNVTLSCEQNLNHDAMYWYRQDPGQGLRLIYYSQIVNDFQKGDIAEGYSVSREKKESFPLTVTSAQKNPTAFYLCASSPDSYNEKLFFGSGTQLSVL.

The chain carries TRBV2 and TRBJ1-1; 8 bases agree with TRBD1. Germline CDR1 is SNHLY and CDR2 is FYNNEI. J was trimmed by 7 bases and V by 5 bases; bases with no gene match: 15. The CDR3 has 16 residues. The CDR3 DNA reads TGTGCCAGCAGTACCCACAGGGGGGGGAACGTCCTTGAAGCTTTCTTT. It translates to CASSTHRGGNVLEAFF.